The next 2 T cell receptor beta chains were all read from a single sample in a study of radiation and T cells in renal cell carcinoma. Time point indicated: blood 2 weeks post-SBRT. The treatment here: 15 Gy SBRT to primary tumor, nephrectomy 4 weeks later. Using immunoSEQ multiplex PCR, the repertoire was profiled, and TCRdb retains in-frame clones only, with some absent. The data hold 70,000 to 100,000 clones, with 80% to 90% observed a single time. Sequenced material: blood, taken from a patient whose treatment included radiotherapy and nephrectomy. These receptors originate from a woman between 50 and 59 years old with renal cell carcinoma.

This chain connects TRBV9 to TRBJ1-4, with 8 nucleotides matching TRBD1. This CDR3 is 16 amino acids long. CDR1 and CDR2 (germline): SGDLS, YYNGEE. The ends lost 4 bases at V and 4 bases at J; junction bases unmatched: 9. The CDR3 region has the DNA TGTGCCAGCAGCAGATGGACAGGGTCGATTAATGAAAAACTGTTTTTT. Translating gives CASSRWTGSINEKLFF.

This CDR3 is CASSLASTDTQYF. In DNA form, the CDR3 reads TGTGCCAGCAGCTTGGCTAGCACAGATACGCAGTATTTT. The chain couples TRBV5-6 to TRBJ2-3; D ambiguous. CDR3 length: 13 residues. Trimming removed 0 bases from V and 0 bases from J, with 2 bases in between. Germline CDR1 and CDR2: SGHDT and YYEEEE.